These 25 T cell receptor beta chains came from one sample sequenced in a study of regulatory T cells in long-lasting Graves disease. With iRepertoire HTBI primers and Arm-PCR of CDR3 regions, TCR beta libraries were built. TCRdb processed the multiplex PCR reads anew with MiXCR; each CDR3 protein has one entry. The table shows approximately 540,000 distinct CDR3 sequences, with about 12% occurring only once. Stated time point: newly diagnosed GD, antithyroid drugs for less than 3 months. From PBMCs, RNA was extracted and then used to make the TCR library. The data were also submitted as part of a second study, on T cells in Graves' hyperthyroidism and ophthalmopathy.

The sequenced sample was peripheral blood mononuclear cells (PBMCs), obtained at new diagnosis, from a patient treated with antithyroid drugs. The receptors were gathered from a woman younger than 45 with Graves disease.

This clonotype was counted ten times or more. CDR3 amino acids: CASSEPGQGPYNEQFF. The DNA for the CDR3 is TGTGCCAGCAGCGAACCCGGACAGGGGCCCTACAATGAGCAGTTCTTC. The J gene is TRBJ2-1, the V gene TRBV3-1; 9 bases agree with TRBD1. CDR3 length equals 16 residues. Germline loops: CDR1 LGHDT, CDR2 YNNKEL (reference sequence). V dropped 5 bases and J dropped 2; count of bases not matched to a gene: 7.

This clonotype appeared many times. V and J are TRBV7-9 and TRBJ2-1; TRBD2 aligns across 14 bases. CDR3 length equals 16 residues. The trim removed 5 bases at V and 11 bases at J, leaving 11 bases unmatched. Per germline, CDR1 SEHNR and CDR2 FQNEAQ (reference sequence). The CDR3 is CASSRDGLAGGLKQFF. CDR3 DNA: TGTGCCAGCAGCCGAGACGGACTAGCGGGAGGCCTGAAGCAGTTCTTC.

There are a few counts of this clonotype. The chain has TRBV7-9 and TRBJ1-1, with D tentatively TRBD1 (6 bases). Germline loops: CDR1 SEHNR, CDR2 FQNEAQ (reference sequence). V shed 5 bases and J shed 1 base, with 17 bases lying between them. The CDR3 has 16 residues. The CDR3 DNA sequence: TGTGCCAGCAGCCTGGGGGGGGGCGGAGGGAACACTGAAGCTTTCTTT. Its translation: CASSLGGGGGNTEAFF.

This clonotype was seen a few times. The V and J genes are TRBV18 and TRBJ2-1, with 8 nucleotides matching TRBD2. CDR3 length: 15 amino acids. Germline V gene data show CDR1 as KGHSH and CDR2 as LQKENI. Trimming at V came to 3 bases and at J to 6 bases, leaving 7 bases not matched to a gene. Written as DNA, the CDR3 is TGTGCCAGCTCACCCAGCGGGAGAAAGGGCAATGAGCAGTTCTTC. Protein product: CASSPSGRKGNEQFF.

V is TRBV5-6 and J is TRBJ2-5; TRBD2 matches 8 bases. Germline trimming cut 4 bases from V and 5 bases from J; bases unmatched to any gene: 13. Germline V gene lookup returns CDR1 SGHDT and CDR2 YYEEEE. This CDR3 is built from 16 residues. Here the CDR3 DNA reads TGTGCCAGCAGCCCCACCGTGGCGGGGGGCGTGGAGACCCAGTACTTC. It is translated as CASSPTVAGGVETQYF.

This clonotype was observed at least ten times. The gene calls are TRBV12-3 or TRBV12-4 and TRBJ2-2; no definite D call. The CDR3 is 14 residues long. The V and J ends lost 3 bases and 3 bases respectively, with 8 bases between them. This chain's CDR3 is CASSFSTYTGELFF. For the CDR3, the DNA is TGTGCCAGCAGTTTTAGCACCTACACCGGGGAGCTGTTTTTT.

In its sample, this clonotype was seen many times. Here the CDR3 DNA reads TGTGCCAGCAGAACTAGCGGTGATGCCTACAATGAGCAGTTCTTC. Translated: CASRTSGDAYNEQFF. The V call is TRBV6-2 or TRBV6-3, the J call TRBJ2-1, with TRBD2 matching 8 bases. The CDR3 loop spans 15 amino acids. Germline assignment: CDR1 MNHEY and CDR2 SVGEGT. V was clipped by 6 bases and J by 2 bases; unmatched bases: 6.

J is TRBJ2-3 and V is TRBV7-2; 12 positions match TRBD2. This CDR3 is 16 amino acids long. Trimming took 0 bases from V and 3 from J; bases not matched to a gene: 1. Germline CDR1 and CDR2: SGHTA and FQGNSA. The CDR3 sequence is CASSLALAGGTDTQYF. In nucleotides, the CDR3 is TGTGCCAGCAGCTTAGCGCTAGCGGGAGGGACAGATACGCAGTATTTT.

This clonotype was observed at least ten times. The germline gene is not matched at one end of the junction; a read error may be the cause. J is TRBJ2-7 and V is TRBV5-4; D not resolved. The germline CDR1 and CDR2 sequences are SGHNT and YYREEE (reference sequence). The CDR3 sequence is 11 residues long. This CDR3 is CASSLGPNFDF. The CDR3 region has the DNA TGTGCCAGCAGCTTGGGACCCAACTTTGACTTC. Supplemented by reference TRBV5-4 and TRBJ2-7, the full variable domain reads ETGVTQSPTHLIKTRGQQVTLRCSSQSGHNTVSWYQQALGQGPQFIFQYYREEENGRGNFPPRFSGLQFPNYSSELNVNALELDDSALYLCASSLGPNFDFGPGTRLTVT.

This clonotype was found many times. J is TRBJ2-5 and V is TRBV20-1; 12 positions agree with TRBD2. Germline V gene lookup returns CDR1 DFQATT and CDR2 SNEGSKA (reference sequence). The J segment lost 9 bases and the V segment lost 1 base, leaving 9 bases of the junction unmatched. The length of the CDR3 is 15 residues. The DNA of the CDR3 is TGCAGTGCTAGAGGGTGGACTAGCGGGGTCGGGGCCCAGTACTTC. This codes for CSARGWTSGVGAQYF.

The table lists this clonotype with many counts. The CDR3 DNA reads TGCAGTGTAGGCGGTCGGGGCCCCTACGAGCAGTACTTC. Protein product: CSVGGRGPYEQYF. The genes are TRBV20-1 and TRBJ2-7; the D call may be TRBD1 or TRBD2 (5 bases each). The V and J ends lost 7 bases and 2 bases respectively, with 15 bases between them. The CDR3 consists of 13 residues. Per germline, CDR1 DFQATT and CDR2 SNEGSKA (reference sequence).

V is TRBV12-3 or TRBV12-4 and J is TRBJ2-2; D possibly corresponds to TRBD2 (6 bases). This CDR3 has 12 amino acids. The V end was cut by 6 bases, the J end by 10 bases, with 12 bases between. CDR3 sequence (DNA): TGTGCCAGCAGCCCCGGGGGACCGGAGCTGTTTTTT. Amino acids: CASSPGGPELFF.

This clonotype was detected many times. The chain employs TRBV9 and TRBJ2-1; D not certain. The CDR3 is 14 residues long. V was clipped by 0 bases and J by 3 bases, with 7 bases between them. Germline assignment: CDR1 SGDLS and CDR2 YYNGEE. Here the CDR3 reads CASSVGTRYNEQFF. The CDR3 DNA sequence: TGTGCCAGCAGCGTAGGGACCCGCTACAATGAGCAGTTCTTC.

Comment on this clonotype: Just one base apart from a much larger clone, this may be a read error. The chain carries TRBV12-3 or TRBV12-4 and TRBJ2-6; D may correspond to TRBD1 or TRBD2 (5 bases each). CDR3 length equals 19 residues. The DNA of the CDR3 is TGTGCCGGCAGCACTTCTTACAGGACTGCCGCCTCTGGGGCCAACGTCCTGACTTTC. Amino acids: CAGSTSYRTAASGANVLTF.

The rearrangement uses TRBV7-2 and TRBJ2-1; no reliable D call. Germline V gene lookup returns CDR1 SGHTA and CDR2 FQGNSA. The V gene lost 5 bases and the J gene lost 3 bases, with 17 bases spanning the gap. The CDR3 runs to 16 residues. The CDR3 nucleotides read TGTGCCAGCAGCGCCAGGAAGGAGACCGGCTACAATGAGCAGTTCTTC. Translating gives CASSARKETGYNEQFF.

This clonotype was picked up many times. The CDR3 sequence: CASSLIGGTYTEAFF. Here the CDR3 DNA reads TGTGCCAGCAGCTTAATCGGGGGCACGTACACTGAAGCTTTCTTT. The gene calls are TRBV7-9 and TRBJ1-1, with D possibly being TRBD1 (6 bases). This CDR3 has 15 residues. The germline V and J ends were trimmed by 2 bases and 3 bases, with 13 bases remaining between them. CDR1 SEHNR and CDR2 FQNEAQ come from the germline V gene (reference sequence).

The table lists this clonotype with many counts. V and J are TRBV2 and TRBJ1-5; D might be TRBD1 (5 bases). The ends were cut back, 3 bases at V and 5 bases at J, with 17 bases in the middle. From germline, CDR1 is SNHLY and CDR2 FYNNEI. CDR3 length: 16 residues. The CDR3 nucleotides read TGTGCCAGCAGTGACTACGGCCCCCGGGGGTATCAGCCCCAGCATTTT. Its translation: CASSDYGPRGYQPQHF.

This clonotype was observed many times. J is TRBJ2-1 and V is TRBV30, with D uncertain. The CDR3 has 13 amino acids. V gave up 0 bases and J gave up 6 bases, with 9 bases separating them. From germline, CDR1 is GTSNPN and CDR2 SVGIG (reference sequence). CDR3 in amino acids: CAWSVLRANEQFF. The CDR3 region has the DNA TGTGCCTGGAGTGTACTAAGGGCCAATGAGCAGTTCTTC.

The table lists this clonotype with a few counts. An end of the junction does not agree with germline; a read error may underlie this. CDR3 residues: CASSQDRGEYNEQFF. The CDR3 DNA reads TGCGCCAGCAGCCAAGATCGGGGGGAGTACAATGAGCAGTTCTTC. V usage is TRBV11-2 and J usage is TRBJ2-5; 7 bases are a match to TRBD2. The J call may be faulty, since TRBJ2-1 better matches the DNA end. The CDR3 totals 15 residues. CDR1 is SGHAT, CDR2 FQNNGV, per germline.

This clonotype occurred many times. This rearrangement joins TRBV30 to TRBJ1-5; 9 positions match TRBD1. This CDR3 has 17 residues. Germline-derived CDR1 and CDR2 are GTSNPN and SVGIG (reference sequence). V was pared by 0 bases and J by 7 bases, with 13 bases of the junction left unmatched. The CDR3 loop reads CAWSVQWSGQGGQPQHF. CDR3 bases: TGTGCCTGGAGTGTACAATGGTCGGGACAGGGTGGACAGCCCCAGCATTTT.

This clonotype was recorded at least ten times. The rearrangement uses TRBV18 and TRBJ2-5, with a possible D match to TRBD2 (6 bases). This CDR3 has 15 residues. V was clipped by 4 bases and J by 2 bases, with 14 bases between them. Germline V gene lookup returns CDR1 KGHSH and CDR2 LQKENI. CDR3 in amino acids: CASSRLKGTQETQYF. CDR3 bases: TGTGCCAGCTCACGACTAAAGGGGACTCAAGAGACCCAGTACTTC.

This clonotype has ten or more counts. The chain employs TRBV24-1 and TRBJ2-1, with 8 bases aligning to TRBD1. V gave up 3 bases and J gave up 7 bases; unmatched junction bases: 4. The CDR3 consists of 14 residues. Germline CDR1 KGHDR, CDR2 SFDVKD. Here the CDR3 reads CATSDDRDRNEQFF. In DNA form, the CDR3 reads TGTGCCACCAGTGATGACAGGGACAGGAATGAGCAGTTCTTC.

Regarding this clonotype: This may stem from a read error, because a much larger clone lies one nucleotide away. The CDR3 DNA follows: TGTGCCAGCAGTTCTCCGCGGGGAGGGTCCTCCAATGAGCAGTTCTTC. Its translation is CASSSPRGGSSNEQFF. The rearrangement links TRBV28 to TRBJ2-1, with 7 bases fitting TRBD2. Germline V CDR1 and CDR2: MDHEN, SYDVKM. CDR3 size: 16 residues.

This clonotype was seen repeatedly, ten times or more. The chain combines TRBV13 with TRBJ1-2; TRBD1 is a possible D gene (5 bases). CDR3 length: 16 amino acids. CDR1 is PRHDT and CDR2 is FYEKMQ in the germline V gene (reference sequence). The germline V and J ends were trimmed by 0 bases and 2 bases, with 13 bases remaining between them. DNA of the CDR3: TGTGCCAGCAGCTTAGGACACAGGCGTATCAACTATGGCTACACCTTC. Amino acid sequence: CASSLGHRRINYGYTF.

This clonotype has ten or more counts. This chain connects TRBV7-2 to TRBJ2-1; D unresolved. The CDR3 totals 13 residues. V was cut by 5 bases and J by 9 bases, with 14 bases left in between. Per germline, CDR1 SGHTA and CDR2 FQGNSA. Written as DNA, the CDR3 is TGTGCCAGCAGCCCCTCGGTCTTTGGTGAGCAGTTCTTC. As protein: CASSPSVFGEQFF.